One and the same sample provided the 3 T cell receptor beta chains below, sequenced in a study of blood T cell repertoires in COVID-19 (dated by TCRdb to 2020 to 2021). Library preparation was by the immunoSEQ multiplex PCR assay. TCRdb's version of the immuneACCESS table is confined to in-frame rearrangements and falls short of the full clone set. An unresolved V gene accounts for under half of the shortfall where checked; the remainder is of unknown origin. The sample table records about 130,000 clones; approximately 85% of these occur just once. The leading ten clones occupy around 4.5% of the sample. What was sequenced was peripheral blood. These receptors were collected from a human donor in a cohort sampled during active COVID-19.

As for this clone: The limits of the CDR3 on the DNA are not certain, so only TCRdb's listed CDR3 is given. The chain couples TRBV27 to TRBJ2-1; TRBD1, as called in the table, went unchecked against the DNA. The CDR3 extends over 16 residues, inclusive of both ends. Germline assignment: CDR1 MNHEY and CDR2 SMNVEV (reference sequence). This CDR3 is CASSFLWTGVANEQFF.

This chain joins TRBV11-2 and TRBJ2-1, with 13 positions matching TRBD2. V shed 5 bases and J 13 bases; nucleotides not matched to a gene: 8. This CDR3 spans 14 amino acids. Germline lookup yields CDR1 SGHAT and CDR2 FQNNGV. The CDR3 reads CASSLRLAGGPQFF. The CDR3 DNA reads TGTGCCAGCAGCCTCCGACTAGCGGGGGGCCCACAGTTCTTC.

Note on this clone: Its ends do not fully match the called genes, so a read error is possible. The chain uses TRBV11-2 and TRBJ2-1, with 15 bases identical to TRBD2. Germline lookup yields CDR1 SGHAT and CDR2 FQNNGV. This CDR3 is 18 amino acids long. The CDR3 here is CASTLPGLAGGSFNEQFF. As DNA, the CDR3 is TGTGCCAGCACCCTACCGGGACTAGCGGGAGGCTCCTTCAATGAGCAGTTCTTC.